This TCR beta chain was captured by sequencing in a study of cytomegalovirus exposure and HLA in healthy donors (dated by TCRdb to 2017 to 2019). With respect to the entire study: An earlier analysis of several hundred of the donors reported over 250 Gb of sequence data and 117 million unique TCR beta sequences obtained from about 179 million T cells. An early release covering roughly 600 HLA-typed donors comprised about 320 gigabases of sequencing data and some 79 million unique TCR sequences. Of the approximately 400 genotyped donors, roughly 85% fell in the genetic ancestry cluster associated with self-reported Caucasian donors. The study was designed to test whether signatures of past pathogen exposure could be identified by cataloging public T cell receptors. The study profiled the T cell repertoires of more than 500 subjects by immunosequencing and related them to cytomegalovirus serostatus. Along with the roughly 610-subject first cohort, a separate validation cohort of more than 90 different subjects was used. High-throughput TCR immunosequencing, statistical association of individual TCRs with disease status, and machine learning were combined to predict cytomegalovirus infection status. In a later analysis, previously published TCR beta repertoires from 670 or so donors were re-analyzed and high-resolution HLA genotyping was added so that TCR occurrence patterns could be studied. The later analysis used no new phenotypic data to find candidate immune exposures, relying instead on TCR beta sequences and their occurrence across donors. To decide whether each TCR beta V gene segment behaved as functional or pseudogenic, an earlier analysis of 587 of the donors relied on high-throughput TCR beta sequencing. Donor age, sex, ethnicity and CMV serostatus were compiled together with the repertoire data. A later genetic analysis took genome-wide SNP genotypes for about three fifths of the 666 donors and used that subset as a discovery cohort. Every repertoire in the discovery cohort had been generated on one and the same sequencing platform. Both class I and class II loci were covered by HLA typing, at four-digit resolution. Typing coverage differed by locus: A, B, C, DRB1 and DQB1 were typed in roughly 620-630 donors, DQA1 in 522, DPA1 in nearly 610, and DPB1 in 450 to 490. Four to six DR-DQ haplotypes were handled as single units for association and clustering, since linkage in the cohort was strong. Across around 400 genotyped donors of the cohort, an average of 235,054 unique TCR beta nucleotide sequences per donor were sequenced, and 15% to 20% of those sequences were non-productive.

V is cut back by 7 bases and J by 3 bases, with 10 bases in the junction unmatched. CDR1 MNHNS and CDR2 SASEGT are derived from the germline V gene. The CDR3 spans 15 residues, from the cysteine through the phenylalanine. The entry retains the CDR3 DNA only, 45 bases that are in frame from base 1. Findings and caveats that apply to the study as a whole: It was suggested by the authors that the approach could potentially be generalized to other disease states and immunological phenotypes. An association between a missense DCLRE1C variant and V-gene and J-gene trimming of TCR beta chains was found in a later genetic analysis and replicated in an independent cohort. In an earlier analysis of about 550 of the donors, most TCR beta V segments were observed in productive rearrangements about 90% or about 30% of the time, broadly matching IMGT annotations. Sequencing depth was assumed to be roughly uniform across donors in the presence/absence analyses, though that assumption may not hold. For the cohort, immune exposure information was limited to CMV serostatus. A total of 150 to 200 TCR beta chains were listed by the study as associated with cytomegalovirus. A further reported finding was that TCR beta sequences accurately predicted the HLA-A and HLA-B alleles for most subjects in the first cohort. This cohort had only TCR beta chains sequenced, and the lack of alpha or paired-chain data limited which features could be detected. A cluster of highly shared sequence variants was judged likely to represent a technical artifact of the sequencing pipeline. Specific HLA alleles were associated with 15,000 to 20,000 TCR beta sequences at a false discovery rate of 0.05 in a later analysis. In a later analysis, TCR association rates were found to vary across HLA loci, with the most associated TCRs seen for DRB1 alleles and the fewest for HLA-C alleles. According to a later analysis, parvovirus B19, influenza, CMV and Epstein-Barr virus appeared linked to several top co-occurrence clusters. In a later analysis, HLA-associated TCR beta chains showed more clonal expansion and lower generation probabilities than non-associated chains that were equally common. Most CMV-associated TCR beta chains appeared to be HLA-restricted in a later analysis, and the HLA associations seemed to be driven largely by CMV exposure. Because HLA typing was missing for some donors at each locus, association tests included only the typed subset. The earlier analysis of about 600 of the donors excluded 15 to 20 rarely observed V segments, including chromosome 9 orphons, because counts were too low. A few of the identified cytomegalovirus-associated TCR beta chains were confirmed in vitro to be specific for cytomegalovirus antigens. Some IMGT-functional V segments, including TRBV6-2 and TRBV6-3, could not be distinguished by the 87-base-pair reads and were therefore excluded. When HLA alleles, especially DR and DQ, strongly co-occurred, attributing TCR associations to individual alleles was difficult. In both the original and validation cohorts, the classifier was reported to diagnose cytomegalovirus status with high specificity and sensitivity. Compared with the roughly 700-donor mean, donors in an Asian-associated ancestry cluster had fewer N-insertions in productive TCRs, according to a later genetic analysis. Across donors, most TCR sequences were observed very rarely, whereas some public TCRs were present in many individuals. Linkage disequilibrium might explain the correlated functional status among segregating V segments, but an unknown experimental factor could not be excluded.

Note on this clone: Its recognized antigen is unknown.

The protocol used for the library was the immunoSEQ multiplex PCR assay. For the multiplex PCR, a mixture combining 60 forward primers for TCR Vbeta segments and 13 reverse primers for TCR Jbeta segments was used. The CDR3 region of rearranged TCR beta genes was amplified from genomic DNA with a multiplex PCR assay. On the Illumina HiSeq System, the amplified TCR beta libraries were sequenced as 87-base-pair reads. Regarding the original processing steps: In a later analysis, 70 million to 95 million unique TCR beta chains were counted across the roughly 610 repertoires, and around 11 million of these chains were shared by at least two donors. Raw reads were error-corrected and collapsed into unique sequences by a nearest-neighbor algorithm in which closely related sequences were merged to remove PCR and sequencing errors. CDR3 sequences were aligned to IMGT reference sequences to assign V, D and J gene segments. For a sequence to be retained, a match of at least six nucleotides to both a V gene segment and a J gene segment was required. A rearrangement counted as productive if the CDR3 had no stop codons and remained in frame with V and J, and every other rearrangement counted as non-productive. Following IMGT convention, CDR3 was defined as the stretch from the second conserved V-encoded cysteine up to the conserved J-encoded phenylalanine. In an earlier analysis of 550 to 650 of the donors, sequences lacking an unambiguous match to a single V gene segment were excluded. In an earlier analysis of 587 of the donors, V segments were called functional above 56.7% productive rearrangements and were called segregating when the between-donor standard deviation exceeded 5%. To diagnose cytomegalovirus status from the catalog of TCR beta chain sequences, a statistical classification framework was built. A later analysis assigned V and J genes by comparing TCR nucleotide sequences with IMGT/GENE-DB human TR gene sequences. A later analysis assigned CDR3 sequences and most-parsimonious VDJ recombination scenarios with the TCRdist pipeline. In a later analysis, each TCR beta chain was defined by its CDR3 amino acid sequence together with its V-gene family, and reads lacking a unique V-gene family were excluded. A later analysis removed over 500 highly shared, low-generation-probability nucleotide sequences to deal with suspected cross-contamination and a sequencing artifact. In a later analysis, a clonal expansion index for each public chain was calculated from normalized within-repertoire ranks of inferred template counts. A later analysis computed generation probabilities with a VDJ recombination model fitted to out-of-frame rearrangements, and checked the results against IGoR. Hypergeometric tests were used in a later analysis to score TCR-TCR, TCR-HLA and TCR-CMV co-occurrence, with a repertoire-size bias correction applied to the TCR pairs. False discovery rates were estimated in a later analysis by permuting HLA or CMV assignments 20 times. In a later analysis, co-occurring TCRs were grouped using DBSCAN, with TCRdist sequence similarity added in when clustering inside HLA-allele-positive subsets. Co-occurrence clustering excluded repertoires with fewer than 30,000 or more than 120,000 public chains, plus five with anomalous nucleotide sharing. TCRdb retrieved this table from immuneACCESS and kept in-frame rearrangements only. Not all clones are present; in checked studies, unresolved V genes account for under half, and no reason is known for the remainder. V, J and clone size derive from that table, while D and trimming were established from the DNA sequence. Per the sample table, the count is fewer than 45,000 clones. The ten largest account for approximately 2% of the sample.

The cohort comprised 670 or so healthy bone marrow donors. Cohort members were all nominally healthy when sampled, although unrecorded immune exposures were likely present. The donor was CMV seronegative and was included in the group of around 320 seronegative cohort members. Every donor gave a peripheral blood sample, and the peripheral blood mononuclear cells from that sample were used for TCR beta sequencing. Genomic DNA was extracted from the blood cell samples with the Qiagen DNeasy Blood Extraction Kit. The rearranged segments are TRBV6-1 and TRBJ1-2, with TRBD1 matching 8 junction bases. The origin of this receptor is a woman in her thirties in good health and CMV-seronegative. Material: PBMCs. The CDR3 amino acid sequence is: CASIRTGKPHYGYTF. The nucleotide sequence reads as follows: TGTGCCAGCATACGGACAGGGAAACCCCACTATGGCTACACCTTC.